The rows below give T cell receptor beta chains drawn from one sample of a study of radiation and T cells in renal cell carcinoma. Only in-frame clones appear in the TCRdb table, and some are missing; sequencing was by immunoSEQ multiplex PCR. Of about 130,000 clones listed, about 88% are singletons. This specimen was blood, taken from a patient whose treatment included radiotherapy and nephrectomy. These receptors originate from a woman in her fifties or sixties with renal cell carcinoma. Each CDR3 is given with its conserved first and last residue. A D gene is named only where the DNA matches it firmly. Expanded clones get a size class; other rows say once, few or many, or leave the size out.

d_call	clone_size	v_call	j_call	cdr3_aa	cdr3_nt
-	-	TRBV6-1	TRBJ2-1	CASSETGLYNEQFF	TGTGCCAGCAGTGAGACAGGTCTCTACAATGAGCAGTTCTTC
-	once	TRBV9	TRBJ1-2	CASSLSGGRKGYTF	TGTGCCAGCAGCCTGTCGGGGGGAAGGAAGGGCTACACCTTC
-	-	TRBV5-6	TRBJ1-2	CASSFLERRAYGYTF	TGTGCCAGCAGCTTCTTAGAGCGACGGGCCTATGGCTACACCTTC
-	-	TRBV4-1	TRBJ1-4	CASSHLSGGATNEKLFF	TGCGCCAGCAGCCACCTCAGTGGTGGTGCAACTAATGAAAAACTGTTTTTT
-	-	TRBV7-2	TRBJ1-2	CASSLGPPRYGYTF	TGTGCCAGCAGCTTAGGCCCCCCACGCTATGGCTACACCTTC
TRBD1	once	TRBV19	TRBJ2-6	CASAQTGSSGANVLTF	TGTGCCAGCGCGCAGACAGGGAGCTCTGGGGCCAACGTCCTGACTTTC
-	-	TRBV19	TRBJ2-7	CASNRGISYEQYF	TGTGCCAGTAATCGGGGGATCTCCTACGAGCAGTACTTC
-	once	TRBV4-2	TRBJ2-5	CASSPEDYQETQYF	TGTGCCAGCAGCCCCGAGGACTACCAAGAGACCCAGTACTTC
TRBD2	-	TRBV28	TRBJ2-3	CASSLWPSGGPDTQYF	TGTGCCAGCAGTTTATGGCCTAGCGGGGGCCCAGATACGCAGTATTTT
-	-	TRBV6-5	TRBJ1-1	CASLPRGRTEAFF	TGTGCCAGCCTTCCGAGAGGGCGGACTGAAGCTTTCTTT
-	-	TRBV30	TRBJ1-2	CAWSVGEYGYTF	TGTGCCTGGAGTGTCGGGGAGTATGGCTACACCTTC
TRBD1	-	TRBV28	TRBJ1-3	CASSRTGQVLGNTIYF	TGTGCCAGCAGCCGGACGGGACAGGTCTTGGGAAACACCATATATTTT
-	-	TRBV7-3	TRBJ2-1	CASSPSLATNEQFF	TGTGCCAGCAGCCCTTCCCTAGCGACCAATGAGCAGTTCTTC
-	-	TRBV7-3	TRBJ2-1	CASSLTPVTGNEQFF	TGTGCCAGCAGCTTAACACCCGTTACCGGTAATGAGCAGTTCTTC
-	-	TRBV5-1	TRBJ1-1	CASSWTTNTEAFF	TGCGCCAGCAGCTGGACAACGAACACTGAAGCTTTCTTT
-	-	TRBV9	TRBJ1-1	CASSVAARGGNTEAFF	TGTGCCAGCAGCGTAGCCGCAAGAGGGGGGAACACTGAAGCTTTCTTT
TRBD1	-	TRBV5-8	TRBJ2-5	CASSAGTGERKETQYF	TGTGCCAGCAGCGCAGGGACAGGGGAAAGAAAAGAGACCCAGTACTTC
-	-	TRBV6-6	TRBJ1-2	CASSRQDYGYTF	TGTGCCAGCAGTCGTCAAGACTATGGCTACACCTTC
TRBD1	-	TRBV6-4	TRBJ2-2	CASSENQGVTGELFF	TGTGCCAGCAGTGAGAATCAGGGGGTGACCGGGGAGCTGTTTTTT
-	-	TRBV7-9	TRBJ1-2	CASRTLWGRDGYTF	TGTGCCAGCAGAACCTTGTGGGGTCGAGATGGCTACACCTTC
-	-	TRBV29-1	TRBJ2-5	CSVARRQAIQETQYF	TGCAGCGTTGCTCGGAGACAGGCCATCCAAGAGACCCAGTACTTC
TRBD2	-	TRBV11-2	TRBJ2-1	CASGPGGIYNEQFF	TGTGCCAGCGGCCCGGGGGGTATCTACAATGAGCAGTTCTTC
-	-	TRBV28	TRBJ2-3	CASSSQDRRAF	TGTGCCAGCAGTTCCCAGGACCGCCGGGCCTTT
-	-	TRBV29-1	TRBJ2-2	CSVEKGSLAGELFF	TGCAGCGTTGAAAAAGGCAGCCTTGCCGGGGAGCTGTTTTTT
-	once	TRBV14	TRBJ2-7	CASSQADSVGSYEQYF	TGTGCCAGCAGCCAAGCGGATTCGGTCGGCTCCTACGAGCAGTACTTC
-	once	TRBV4-1	TRBJ2-1	CASSLVQETGEQFF	TGCGCCAGCAGCCTGGTACAGGAGACTGGTGAGCAGTTCTTC
-	-	TRBV2	TRBJ1-2	CAGTWEAASNYGYTF	TGTGCCGGCACCTGGGAGGCAGCCTCTAACTATGGCTACACCTTC
TRBD2	once	TRBV7-2	TRBJ2-1	CASSLDLAGGRVEQFF	TGTGCCAGCAGCTTAGATCTAGCGGGGGGGCGCGTTGAGCAGTTCTTC
-	-	TRBV7-9	TRBJ2-1	CASSPWEVGNEQFF	TGTGCCAGCAGCCCTTGGGAGGTCGGCAATGAGCAGTTCTTC
-	-	TRBV18	TRBJ2-1	CASSPTTGYNEQFF	TGTGCCAGCTCACCAACCACGGGGTACAATGAGCAGTTCTTC
-	-	TRBV7-6	TRBJ2-5	CASSLSRDEETQYF	TGTGCCAGCAGCTTAAGCAGGGATGAAGAGACCCAGTACTTC
-	once	TRBV7-8	TRBJ2-4	CASSLGLAKNIQYF	TGTGCCAGCAGCTTAGGGCTAGCCAAAAACATTCAGTACTTC